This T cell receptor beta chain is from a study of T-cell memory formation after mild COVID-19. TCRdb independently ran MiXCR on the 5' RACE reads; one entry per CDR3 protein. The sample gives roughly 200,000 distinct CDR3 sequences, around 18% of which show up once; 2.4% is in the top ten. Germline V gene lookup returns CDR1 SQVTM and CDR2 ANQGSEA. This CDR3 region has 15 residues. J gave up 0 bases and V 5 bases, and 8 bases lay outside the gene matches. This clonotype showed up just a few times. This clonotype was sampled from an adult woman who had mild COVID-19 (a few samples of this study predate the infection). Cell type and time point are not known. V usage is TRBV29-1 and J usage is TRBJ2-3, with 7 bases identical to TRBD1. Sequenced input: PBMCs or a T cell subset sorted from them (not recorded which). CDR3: CSVLEGTASTDTQYF. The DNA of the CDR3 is TGCAGCGTTCTGGAAGGGACAGCGAGCACAGATACGCAGTATTTT.